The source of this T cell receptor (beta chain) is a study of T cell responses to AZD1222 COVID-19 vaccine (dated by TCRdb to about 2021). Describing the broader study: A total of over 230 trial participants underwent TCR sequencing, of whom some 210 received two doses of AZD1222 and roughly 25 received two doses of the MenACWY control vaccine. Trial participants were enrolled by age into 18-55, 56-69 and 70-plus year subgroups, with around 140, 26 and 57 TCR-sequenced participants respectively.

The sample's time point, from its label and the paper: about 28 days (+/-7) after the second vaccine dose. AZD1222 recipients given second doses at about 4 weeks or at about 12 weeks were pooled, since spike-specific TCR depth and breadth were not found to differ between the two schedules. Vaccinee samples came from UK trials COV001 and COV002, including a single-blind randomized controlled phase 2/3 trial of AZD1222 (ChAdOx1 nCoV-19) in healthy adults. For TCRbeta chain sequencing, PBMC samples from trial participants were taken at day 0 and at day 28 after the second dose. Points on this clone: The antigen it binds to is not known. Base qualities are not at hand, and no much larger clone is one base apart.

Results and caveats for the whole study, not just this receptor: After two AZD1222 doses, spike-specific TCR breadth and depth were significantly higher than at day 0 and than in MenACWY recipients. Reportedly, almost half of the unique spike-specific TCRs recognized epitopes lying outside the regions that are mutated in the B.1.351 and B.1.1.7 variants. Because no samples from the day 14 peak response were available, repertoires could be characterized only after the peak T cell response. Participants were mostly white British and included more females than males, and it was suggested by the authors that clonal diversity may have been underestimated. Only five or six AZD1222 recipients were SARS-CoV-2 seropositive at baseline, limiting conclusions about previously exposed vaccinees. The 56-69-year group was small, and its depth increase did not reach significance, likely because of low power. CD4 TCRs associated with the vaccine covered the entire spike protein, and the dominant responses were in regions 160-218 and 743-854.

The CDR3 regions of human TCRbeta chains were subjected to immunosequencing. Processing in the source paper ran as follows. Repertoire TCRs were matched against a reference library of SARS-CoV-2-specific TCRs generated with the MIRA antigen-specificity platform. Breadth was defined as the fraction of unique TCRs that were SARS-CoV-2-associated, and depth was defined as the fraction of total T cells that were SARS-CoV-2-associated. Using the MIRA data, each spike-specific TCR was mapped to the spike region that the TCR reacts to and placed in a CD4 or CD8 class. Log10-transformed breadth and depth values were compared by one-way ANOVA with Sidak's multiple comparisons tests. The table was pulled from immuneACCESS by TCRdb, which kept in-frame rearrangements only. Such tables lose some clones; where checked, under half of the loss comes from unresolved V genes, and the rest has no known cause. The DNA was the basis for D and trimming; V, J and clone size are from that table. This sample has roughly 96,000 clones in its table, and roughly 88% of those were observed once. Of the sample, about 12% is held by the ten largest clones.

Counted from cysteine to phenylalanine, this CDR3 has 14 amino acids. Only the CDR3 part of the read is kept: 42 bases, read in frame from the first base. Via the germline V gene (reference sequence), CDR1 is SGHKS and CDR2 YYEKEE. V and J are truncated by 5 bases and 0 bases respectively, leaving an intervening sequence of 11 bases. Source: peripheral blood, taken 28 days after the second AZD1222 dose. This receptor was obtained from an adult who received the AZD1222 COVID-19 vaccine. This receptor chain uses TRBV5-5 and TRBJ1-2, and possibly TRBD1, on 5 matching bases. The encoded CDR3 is CASSRDSANYGYTF. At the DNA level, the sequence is TGTGCCAGCAGTCGGGACTCAGCTAACTATGGCTACACCTTC.